This T cell receptor (beta chain) emerged from a study of T cell changes during pregnancy in multiple sclerosis. Generated by immunoSEQ multiplex PCR, the TCRdb table keeps only in-frame clones and is missing some. The table includes around 39,000 clones, approximately 85% detected once. The CDR3 contains 12 residues. V lost 5 bases and J 6 bases, leaving 8 bases between the germline ends. Germline CDR1 is LNHDA and CDR2 is SQIVND (reference sequence). The sample here was CD4+ T cells from peripheral blood mononuclear cells, taken before pregnancy. The chain uses TRBV19 and TRBJ1-5; D is perhaps TRBD1 (6 bases). This clonotype originated in a female donor with multiple sclerosis, enrolled in a pregnancy study. CDR3 DNA sequence: TGTGCCAGTAGTTACAGGGCTCAGCCCCAGCATTTT. Protein: CASSYRAQPQHF.